Shown below are 23 T cell receptor beta chains from a single sample sequenced in a study of T-cell reconstitution after alpha-beta-depleted transplantation in children. The library targeted TCRbeta and was prepared with unique molecular identifiers. TCRdb re-called the PCR reads with MiXCR, one entry per CDR3 protein. The table records a few hundred thousand distinct CDR3 sequences, over 9.5% of them present only once. Source: PBMCs from the stem cell graft donor, taken from the stem cell graft. The source is a human donor who donated a stem cell graft to a child with SCID.

This clonotype was found many times. The rearrangement links TRBV20-1 to TRBJ2-1; TRBD2 aligns across 8 bases. The germline V gene has CDR1 DFQATT and CDR2 SNEGSKA (reference sequence). The CDR3 is 14 residues long. Trimming at V came to 6 bases and at J to 3 bases, leaving 7 bases not matched to a gene. Written as DNA, the CDR3 is TGCAGTGCCCCATTAGCGGGGAGCTACAATGAGCAGTTCTTC. Protein sequence: CSAPLAGSYNEQFF.

The chain joins TRBV12-3 or TRBV12-4 to TRBJ1-4; TRBD1 is a possible D gene (6 bases). CDR3 length equals 14 residues. V was trimmed by 7 bases and J by 7 bases, leaving 16 bases between them. The CDR3 DNA follows: TGTGCCAGCACCTTACAGGGTTTAAGTGAAAAACTGTTTTTT. This sequence encodes CASTLQGLSEKLFF.

The CDR3 spells CASRSAGTGVYNEQFF. CDR3 in DNA: TGCGCCAGCAGGTCCGCCGGGACAGGGGTATACAATGAGCAGTTCTTC. The chain couples TRBV5-1 to TRBJ2-1; 10 bases line up with TRBD1. J lost 4 bases, V lost 5 bases, and 9 bases had no gene match. CDR1 SGHRS and CDR2 YFSETQ come from the germline V gene. The CDR3 is 16 amino acids.

The sample holds many counts of this clonotype. The chain carries TRBV27 and TRBJ2-7; D may be TRBD2 (6 bases). The CDR3 is 16 residues long. Trimming took off 2 bases at V and 3 bases at J, with 17 bases between the two ends. CDR1 and CDR2 from the germline V gene are MNHEY and SMNVEV (reference sequence). CDR3 sequence reads: CASSLGLSAGFYEQYF. DNA of the CDR3: TGTGCCAGCAGTTTAGGATTATCGGCGGGGTTCTACGAGCAGTACTTC.

This clonotype has a count of ten or more. As DNA, the CDR3 is TGTGCCAGCAGCACAACCGGGACAGCCTTAGGCTACACCTTC. Translating gives CASSTTGTALGYTF. This chain links TRBV7-2 with TRBJ1-2, with TRBD1 identical over 7 bases. The CDR3 is 14 amino acids. Germline CDR1 is SGHTA and CDR2 is FQGNSA. V was clipped by 5 bases and J by 8 bases; unmatched bases: 11. Based on the CDR3 plus reference TRBV7-2 and TRBJ1-2, the full variable domain is GAGVSQSPSNKVTEKGKDVELRCDPISGHTALYWYRQSLGQGLEFLIYFQGNSAPDKSGLPSDRFSAERTGGSVSTLTIQRTQQEDSAVYLCASSTTGTALGYTFGSGTRLTVV.

Many counts were recorded for this clonotype. This chain joins TRBV7-9 and TRBJ2-1; a weak D match, TRBD2 (6 bases). Trimming left V 6 bases short and J 7 bases short, with 10 bases between. This CDR3 has 12 amino acids. CDR1 is SEHNR, CDR2 FQNEAQ, per germline (reference sequence). DNA for the CDR3: TGTGCCAGCAGGGGGGGTAGAAATGAGCAGTTCTTC. Translated, it gives CASRGGRNEQFF.

This clonotype showed up many times. The chain is built from TRBV28 and TRBJ2-4; TRBD2 might be the D (7 bases). The CDR3 loop spans 18 amino acids. V was cut by 7 bases and J by 1 base, with 23 bases left in between. Germline lookup yields CDR1 MDHEN and CDR2 SYDVKM. CDR3 in DNA: TGTGCCAGCACCAAGAGAACCGAGGGGGGGATCGCCAAAAACATTCAGTACTTC. Its translation: CASTKRTEGGIAKNIQYF.

Ten or more counts support this clonotype. This chain uses TRBV20-1 with TRBJ1-3; no reliable D call. The V gene lost 5 bases and the J gene lost 0 bases, with 14 bases spanning the gap. The germline V gene encodes CDR1 DFQATT and CDR2 SNEGSKA (reference sequence). CDR3 length: 15 residues. As DNA, the CDR3 is TGCAGTGCTCGGACTGACATCCACTCTGGAAACACCATATATTTT. As protein: CSARTDIHSGNTIYF.

This clonotype was recorded many times. The V gene is TRBV7-6, the J gene TRBJ2-1; D possibly corresponds to TRBD1 (6 bases). Germline CDR1 is SGHVS and CDR2 is FNYEAQ. Trimming left V 5 bases short and J 8 bases short, with 13 bases between. The CDR3 covers 13 residues. CDR3 protein: CASSVSGVDEQFF. The CDR3 DNA reads as TGTGCCAGCAGCGTATCAGGGGTAGATGAGCAGTTCTTC.

The rearrangement joins TRBV4-3 to TRBJ1-3; 12 nucleotides match TRBD1. The trim removed 2 bases at V and 4 bases at J, leaving 9 bases unmatched. CDR1 and CDR2 (germline): LGHNA, YSLEER. The CDR3 spans 18 residues. The CDR3 sequence: CASSQIAGQGASGNTIYF. CDR3 nucleotide sequence: TGCGCCAGCAGCCAAATTGCGGGACAGGGGGCATCGGGAAACACCATATATTTT.

This clonotype was observed many times. This chain uses TRBV5-1 with TRBJ2-3; 11 bases align to TRBD1. J was trimmed by 2 bases and V by 4 bases; bases with no gene match: 6. The CDR3 length is 16 residues. In germline, CDR1 is SGHRS, CDR2 YFSETQ. As DNA, the CDR3 is TGCGCCAGCAGCCCGCGGACAGGGGGCTACACAGATACGCAGTATTTT. Protein product: CASSPRTGGYTDTQYF.

This clonotype appeared many times. The chain carries TRBV3-1 and TRBJ1-5, with unresolved D. V was trimmed by 2 bases and J by 1 base, leaving 9 bases between them. Germline loops: CDR1 LGHDT, CDR2 YNNKEL (reference sequence). The CDR3 has 15 amino acids. Here the CDR3 reads CASSQPRNSNQPQHF. CDR3 in DNA: TGTGCCAGCAGCCAACCCCGAAACAGCAATCAGCCCCAGCATTTT.

This clonotype turned up a few times. This chain joins TRBV11-2 and TRBJ1-2; D gene uncertain. Trimming pared 5 bases from V and 4 bases from J, leaving 14 bases between. Germline V lookup: CDR1 SGHAT, CDR2 FQNNGV. This CDR3 contains 14 residues. In DNA form, the CDR3 reads TGTGCCAGCAGCCCCCGACTGCCGGGCTATGGCTACACCTTC. The encoded protein is CASSPRLPGYGYTF.

This clonotype was seen once. Germline is not matched at one junction end, which may reflect a read error. The V gene is TRBV27, the J gene TRBJ2-1, with 7 bases lining up with TRBD1. Germline values: CDR1 MNHEY, CDR2 SMNVEV (reference sequence). The CDR3 has 15 amino acids. In nucleotides, the CDR3 is TGTGCCAGCAGTTTCACAGGGGATGGGTACAATGAGAAGTTCTTT. Protein product: CASSFTGDGYNEKFF.

This clonotype was recorded at least ten times. The V gene is TRBV10-3, the J gene TRBJ2-7, with D perhaps being TRBD1 or TRBD2 (5 bases each). V dropped 4 bases and J dropped 5 bases, with 12 bases sitting between them. CDR3 length equals 13 residues. Germline CDR1 ENHRY, CDR2 SYGVKD. The CDR3 loop reads CAISVKGEHEQYF. The CDR3, as DNA: TGTGCCATCAGTGTAAAAGGGGAGCACGAGCAGTACTTC.

This clonotype was counted ten times or more. The rearrangement uses TRBV20-1 and TRBJ2-1, with unresolved D. Trimming shortened V by 3 bases and J by 3 bases, and 15 bases separated the two germline ends. Germline CDR1 DFQATT, CDR2 SNEGSKA (reference sequence). The CDR3 runs 15 residues. The CDR3 nucleotides read TGCAGTGCTAGTTTTGGCAGAAATCACTACAATGAGCAGTTCTTC. Amino acid sequence: CSASFGRNHYNEQFF.

The chain couples TRBV5-5 to TRBJ2-1; TRBD2 is a possible D gene (5 bases). The CDR3 has 14 amino acids. Germline CDR1 SGHKS, CDR2 YYEKEE (reference sequence). Trimming took off 2 bases at V and 9 bases at J, with 15 bases between the two ends. The CDR3 region has the DNA TGTGCCAGCAGCTTTGTGAGAGGGATCAGTGAGCAGTTCTTC. The encoded protein is CASSFVRGISEQFF. Complete variable domain (other parts from reference TRBV5-5 and TRBJ2-1): DAGVTQSPTHLIKTRGQQVTLRCSPISGHKSVSWYQQVLGQGPQFIFQYYEKEERGRGNFPDRFSARQFPNYSSELNVNALLLGDSALYLCASSFVRGISEQFFGPGTRLTVL.

This sequence joins TRBV20-1 and TRBJ2-7; D unresolved. This CDR3 comprises 12 residues. Per the germline V gene, CDR1 is DFQATT and CDR2 is SNEGSKA (reference sequence). CDR3 bases: TGCAGCTCCTCGGGCCAGGCCTACGAGCAGTACTTC. This translates into CSSSGQAYEQYF.

This clonotype has at least ten counts. V usage is TRBV15 and J usage is TRBJ1-1, with unresolved D. Between the trimmed V and J ends, which lost 5 bases and 1 base, there was a span of 5 bases. Germline lookup yields CDR1 LNHNV and CDR2 YYDKDF (reference sequence). The CDR3 is 12 residues long. The CDR3 DNA reads as TGTGCCACCAGCTTTCGGAACACTGAAGCTTTCTTT. Its protein is CATSFRNTEAFF.

Of note for this clonotype: A read error may account for a junction end that differs from germline. The chain carries TRBV18 and TRBJ1-1, with D perhaps matching TRBD1 (6 bases). The germline V gene encodes CDR1 KGHSH and CDR2 LQKENI. The length of the CDR3 is 12 residues. The DNA for the CDR3 is TGTGCCAGCTCACTCAGGGGAACTGAATCTTTCTTT. This translates into CASSLRGTESFF.

The sample holds many counts of this clonotype. The V gene is TRBV7-6, the J gene TRBJ2-3, with D possibly being TRBD1 (6 bases). The CDR3 sequence is 14 residues long. V was cut by 3 bases and J by 3 bases, with 10 bases left in between. From germline, CDR1 is SGHVS and CDR2 FNYEAQ. The CDR3 sequence is CASSFRDTTDTQYF. CDR3 DNA: TGTGCCAGCAGCTTCCGGGACACTACAGATACGCAGTATTTT.

This clonotype was counted at least ten times. The J gene is TRBJ2-5, the V gene TRBV5-5; 9 bases fit TRBD2. The V gene end was trimmed by 0 bases and the J gene end by 5 bases; junction bases not matched to a gene: 8. From germline, CDR1 is SGHKS and CDR2 YYEKEE (reference sequence). The CDR3 consists of 16 residues. The CDR3 nucleotides read TGTGCCAGCAGCTTGGACGGCGGGGGGGCCTCGGAGACCCAGTACTTC. Translation: CASSLDGGGASETQYF.

This clonotype was recorded many times. The chain employs TRBV5-4 and TRBJ1-5, with D maybe TRBD1 (5 bases). Germline lookup yields CDR1 SGHNT and CDR2 YYREEE (reference sequence). The CDR3 is 16 residues long. V was pared by 0 bases and J by 2 bases, with 12 bases between. For the CDR3, the DNA is TGTGCCAGCAGCTTGGGAGGTGGAGGGGGCAATCAGCCCCAGCATTTT. Its translation: CASSLGGGGGNQPQHF.